Listed here are 19 T cell receptor beta chains from one sample, sequenced in a study of cytomegalovirus exposure and HLA in healthy donors. The PCR was carried out with 60 Vbeta primers and 13 Jbeta primers. Assay: immunoSEQ multiplex PCR; the TCRdb copy retains only in-frame clones and omits some. The sample has tens of thousands of clones; 70% to 85% are singletons. Sequenced input: PBMCs. These receptors were collected from a human donor in good health.

This chain joins TRBV5-4 and TRBJ2-5; 7 bases line up with TRBD2. Trimming at V came to 0 bases and at J to 5 bases, leaving 7 bases not matched to a gene. This CDR3 contains 15 residues. Germline CDR1 SGHNT, CDR2 YYREEE (reference sequence). The CDR3 DNA reads TGTGCCAGCAGCTTGGGGGGGGGTCAGGACGAGACCCAGTACTTC. The encoded protein is CASSLGGGQDETQYF. Together with reference TRBV5-4 and TRBJ2-5, the CDR3 gives the full variable domain: ETGVTQSPTHLIKTRGQQVTLRCSSQSGHNTVSWYQQALGQGPQFIFQYYREEENGRGNFPPRFSGLQFPNYSSELNVNALELDDSALYLCASSLGGGQDETQYFGPGTRLLVL.

This rearrangement joins TRBV5-1 to TRBJ2-2, with 7 bases matching TRBD2. After removal of 0 bases from V and 4 bases from J, the junction contained 6 bases not matched to a gene. The germline gives CDR1 SGHRS, CDR2 YFSETQ. The CDR3 totals 16 residues. CDR3 bases: TGCGCCAGCAGCTTGGGGGCTAGCGGCAGCACCGGGGAGCTGTTTTTT. Amino acid sequence: CASSLGASGSTGELFF. Full variable domain (rest looked up from reference TRBV5-1 and TRBJ2-2): KAGVTQTPRYLIKTRGQQVTLSCSPISGHRSVSWYQQTPGQGLQFLFEYFSETQRNKGNFPGRFSGRQFSNSRSEMNVSTLELGDSALYLCASSLGASGSTGELFFGEGSRLTVL.

The rearrangement joins TRBV29-1 to TRBJ1-1, with D possibly being TRBD1 (5 bases). CDR1 and CDR2 (germline): SQVTM, ANQGSEA. CDR3 length: 10 residues. Trimming removed 5 bases from V and 7 bases from J, with 8 bases in between. For the CDR3, the DNA is TGCAGCGTTTTTAGGGGTGAAGCTTTCTTT. Translated: CSVFRGEAFF.

The chain links TRBV5-6 to TRBJ2-3, with 8 bases identical to TRBD1. V shed 0 bases and J 4 bases; nucleotides not matched to a gene: 4. The V gene's germline CDR1 is SGHDT and CDR2 YYEEEE. The CDR3 runs 15 residues. The CDR3 loop reads CASSLAQGAADTQYF. CDR3 DNA sequence: TGTGCCAGCAGCTTGGCCCAGGGGGCGGCAGATACGCAGTATTTT.

A few counts support this clone. This chain links TRBV10-2 with TRBJ1-1; unclear D gene. Germline CDR1 is WSHSY and CDR2 is SAAADI. The CDR3 is made up of 13 amino acids. V was shortened by 3 bases and J by 6 bases, with 11 bases between the two germline ends. Here the CDR3 DNA reads TGCGCCAGCAGTGAACTCCGGAGGGCTGAAGCTTTCTTT. Translation: CASSELRRAEAFF.

The rearrangement uses TRBV6-6 and TRBJ2-7; TRBD1 is a possible D gene (6 bases). The V gene's germline CDR1 is MNHNY and CDR2 SVGAGI (reference sequence). V was cut by 8 bases and J by 1 base, with 9 bases left in between. CDR3 size: 12 residues. CDR3 DNA sequence: TGTGCCAGCCGACAGGTTTCCTACGAGCAGTACTTC. Translating it yields CASRQVSYEQYF.

This clone came up a few times. Other nucleotide sequences in the sample specify the same CDR3. The chain uses TRBV5-1 and TRBJ2-7; unclear D gene. Trimming removed 0 bases from V and 4 bases from J, with 5 bases in between. Germline V gene sequence: CDR1 SGHRS, CDR2 YFSETQ. This CDR3 has 12 residues. This CDR3 is CASSLGAYEQYF. In DNA form, the CDR3 reads TGCGCCAGCAGCTTGGGAGCATACGAGCAGTACTTC. The entire variable domain, with the rest obtained from reference TRBV5-1 and TRBJ2-7, is as follows: KAGVTQTPRYLIKTRGQQVTLSCSPISGHRSVSWYQQTPGQGLQFLFEYFSETQRNKGNFPGRFSGRQFSNSRSEMNVSTLELGDSALYLCASSLGAYEQYFGPGTRLTVT.

The chain employs TRBV13 and TRBJ2-7; a possible D gene is TRBD1 (6 bases). Germline V gene sequence: CDR1 PRHDT, CDR2 FYEKMQ (reference sequence). CDR3 length: 13 residues. V lost 10 bases and J lost 3, with 16 bases in between. DNA for the CDR3: TGTGCCACCTCAATAGGACAGAACTACGAGCAGTACTTC. Its translation is CATSIGQNYEQYF.

V is TRBV11-2 and J is TRBJ2-7; 8 bases agree with TRBD1. Germline V gene data show CDR1 as SGHAT and CDR2 as FQNNGV. The CDR3 length is 14 residues. V dropped 8 bases and J dropped 3; count of bases not matched to a gene: 9. CDR3 loop: CASGGQGLYYEQYF. CDR3 sequence (DNA): TGTGCCAGCGGAGGACAGGGCTTGTACTACGAGCAGTACTTC.

The rearrangement uses TRBV4-1 and TRBJ2-1, with TRBD2 matching 13 bases. Trimming removed 9 bases from V and 4 bases from J; junction bases left unmatched: 6. The germline V gene has CDR1 MGHRA and CDR2 YSYEKL. The CDR3 sequence is 15 residues long. In DNA, the CDR3 is TGCGCCAGAATAACTAGCGGGAGGGAATACAATGAGCAGTTCTTC. Translated, it gives CARITSGREYNEQFF.

The rearrangement joins TRBV5-1 to TRBJ2-1; 11 bases fit TRBD2. This CDR3 spans 16 amino acids. The germline CDR1 and CDR2 sequences are SGHRS and YFSETQ. Unmatched junction bases numbered 6, after V lost 4 bases and J lost 3 bases. CDR3 coding DNA: TGCGCCAGCAGCCCCTCCGGGACTAGCGGCTACAATGAGCAGTTCTTC. It specifies CASSPSGTSGYNEQFF.

The V and J genes are TRBV9 and TRBJ2-3; D is perhaps TRBD1 (5 bases). V lost 3 bases and J 10 bases, leaving 12 bases between the germline ends. CDR3 size: 12 residues. Germline values: CDR1 SGDLS, CDR2 YYNGEE. The CDR3 sequence: CASSAGHDAQYF. Here the CDR3 DNA reads TGTGCCAGCAGCGCCGGACATGATGCGCAGTATTTT.

The chain is built from TRBV7-6 and TRBJ2-5; D remains unclear. The CDR3 runs to 13 residues. V was clipped by 5 bases and J by 1 base, with 8 bases between them. Germline V gene sequence: CDR1 SGHVS, CDR2 FNYEAQ. CDR3 sequence reads: CASSALLQETQYF. In nucleotides, the CDR3 is TGTGCCAGCAGCGCACTACTCCAAGAGACCCAGTACTTC.

The rearrangement links TRBV7-2 to TRBJ2-7, with D hard to call. This CDR3 region has 13 residues. Germline assignment: CDR1 SGHTA and CDR2 FQGNSA. V dropped 5 bases and J dropped 3 bases, with 11 bases sitting between them. For the CDR3, the DNA is TGTGCCAGCAGCATTTTTACTGGCTACGAGCAGTACTTC. Translation gives CASSIFTGYEQYF.

The V call is TRBV13, the J call TRBJ1-1; TRBD1 is a possible D gene (6 bases). The CDR3 has 13 residues. CDR1 is PRHDT and CDR2 is FYEKMQ in the germline V gene (reference sequence). V dropped 5 bases and J dropped 9 bases, with 16 bases sitting between them. CDR3 DNA sequence: TGTGCCAGCAGCCTAAAAACAGGGCGTCAAGCTTTCTTT. Its translation: CASSLKTGRQAFF.

The CDR3 region has the DNA TGTGCCAGCAGCCCCCGGACAGTCTCGAACTATGGCTACACCTTC. This encodes CASSPRTVSNYGYTF. This rearrangement joins TRBV11-3 to TRBJ1-2; tentatively, D is TRBD1 (6 bases). Trimming cost V 5 bases and J 2 bases, with 15 bases left between them. This CDR3 contains 15 residues. Germline V lookup: CDR1 SGHNT, CDR2 YENEEA.

The chain's CDR3 is CASSARPGQLSTDTQYF. The CDR3 bases are TGTGCCAGCAGCGCCCGCCCCGGACAGCTTAGCACAGATACGCAGTATTTT. The rearrangement links TRBV9 to TRBJ2-3; D may be TRBD1 (6 bases). The germline V and J ends were trimmed by 3 bases and 0 bases, with 17 bases remaining between them. Germline CDR1 and CDR2: SGDLS and YYNGEE. The CDR3 runs 17 residues. The full variable domain, in which reference TRBV9 and TRBJ2-3 provide the parts outside the CDR3, is DSGVTQTPKHLITATGQRVTLRCSPRSGDLSVYWYQQSLDQGLQFLIQYYNGEERAKGNILERFSAQQFPDLHSELNLSSLELGDSALYFCASSARPGQLSTDTQYFGPGTRLTVL.

This clone was seen a few times. This chain links TRBV9 with TRBJ2-2; possible D gene TRBD1, 5 bases. The CDR3 has 16 amino acids. V was pared by 4 bases and J by 6 bases, with 19 bases between. Per the germline V gene, CDR1 is SGDLS and CDR2 is YYNGEE. CDR3 loop: CASSLREGVIAGELFF. CDR3 DNA sequence: TGTGCCAGCAGCCTCAGGGAAGGGGTAATTGCCGGGGAGCTGTTTTTT. Drawing the rest from reference TRBV9 and TRBJ2-2, the complete variable domain is DSGVTQTPKHLITATGQRVTLRCSPRSGDLSVYWYQQSLDQGLQFLIQYYNGEERAKGNILERFSAQQFPDLHSELNLSSLELGDSALYFCASSLREGVIAGELFFGEGSRLTVL.

The chain couples TRBV5-5 to TRBJ2-1; 9 bases are shared with TRBD2. The CDR3 contains 17 residues. Germline CDR1 SGHKS, CDR2 YYEKEE (reference sequence). Trimming removed 2 bases from V and 1 base from J; junction bases left unmatched: 7. The CDR3 spells CASSFGTSIKSYNEQFF. The CDR3 nucleotides are TGTGCCAGCAGCTTTGGGACTAGCATTAAATCCTACAATGAGCAGTTCTTC.